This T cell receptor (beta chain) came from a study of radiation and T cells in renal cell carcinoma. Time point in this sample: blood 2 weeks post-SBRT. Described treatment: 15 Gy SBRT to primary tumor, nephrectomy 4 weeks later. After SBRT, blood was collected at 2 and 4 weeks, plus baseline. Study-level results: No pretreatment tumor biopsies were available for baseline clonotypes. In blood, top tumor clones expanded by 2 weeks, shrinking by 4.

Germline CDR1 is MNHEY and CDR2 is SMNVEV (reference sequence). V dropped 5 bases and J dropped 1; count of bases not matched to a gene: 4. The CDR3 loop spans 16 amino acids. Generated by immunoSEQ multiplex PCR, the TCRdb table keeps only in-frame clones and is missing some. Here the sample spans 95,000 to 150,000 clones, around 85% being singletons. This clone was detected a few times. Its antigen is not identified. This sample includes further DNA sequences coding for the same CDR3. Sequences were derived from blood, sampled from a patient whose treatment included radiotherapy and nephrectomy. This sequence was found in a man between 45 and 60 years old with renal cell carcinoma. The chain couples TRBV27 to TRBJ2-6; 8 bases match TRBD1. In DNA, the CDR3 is TGTGCCAGCAGTCTGGACAGGGCTTCTGGGGCCAACGTCCTGACTTTC. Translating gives CASSLDRASGANVLTF. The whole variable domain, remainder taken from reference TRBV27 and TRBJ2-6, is EAQVTQNPRYLITVTGKKLTVTCSQNMNHEYMSWYRQDPGLGLRQIYYSMNVEVTDKGDVPEGYKVSRKEKRNFPLILESPSPNQTSLYFCASSLDRASGANVLTFGAGSRLTVL.